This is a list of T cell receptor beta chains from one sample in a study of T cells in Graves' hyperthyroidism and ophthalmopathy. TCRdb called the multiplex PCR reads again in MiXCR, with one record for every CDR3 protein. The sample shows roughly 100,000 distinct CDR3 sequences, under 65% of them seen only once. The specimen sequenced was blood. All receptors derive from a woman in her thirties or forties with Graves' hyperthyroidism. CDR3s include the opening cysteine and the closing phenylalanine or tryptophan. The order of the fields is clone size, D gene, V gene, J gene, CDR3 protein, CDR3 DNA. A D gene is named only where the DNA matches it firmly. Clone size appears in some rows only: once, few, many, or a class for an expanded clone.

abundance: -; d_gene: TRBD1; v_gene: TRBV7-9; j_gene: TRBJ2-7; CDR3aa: CASSLGTTGGAGDEQYF; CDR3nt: TGTGCCAGCAGCTTGGGAACGACAGGGGGCGCGGGTGACGAGCAGTACTTC
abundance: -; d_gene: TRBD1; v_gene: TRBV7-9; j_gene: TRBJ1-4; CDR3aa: CASSDGPGQLPNEKLFF; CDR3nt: TGTGCCAGCAGCGATGGACCGGGACAGCTACCTAATGAAAAACTGTTTTTT
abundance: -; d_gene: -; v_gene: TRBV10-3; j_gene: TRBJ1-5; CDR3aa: CAISAGTENQPQHF; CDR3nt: TGTGCCATCAGTGCCGGGACGGAGAATCAGCCCCAGCATTTT
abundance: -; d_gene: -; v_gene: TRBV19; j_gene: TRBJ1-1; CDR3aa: CASSPDGPRYLMNTEAFF; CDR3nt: TGTGCCAGTAGCCCTGACGGGCCGCGATACTTAATGAACACTGAAGCTTTCTTT
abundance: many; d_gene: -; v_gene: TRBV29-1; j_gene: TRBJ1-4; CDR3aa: CSVLATNEKLFF; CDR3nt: TGCAGCGTTTTGGCGACTAATGAAAAACTGTTTTTT
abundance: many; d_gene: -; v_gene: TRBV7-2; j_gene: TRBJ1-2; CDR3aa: CASSLTGSRGYTF; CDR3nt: TGTGCCAGCAGCCTCACAGGGTCTCGAGGCTACACCTTC
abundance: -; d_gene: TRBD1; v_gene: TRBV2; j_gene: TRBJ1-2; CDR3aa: CASSDGLGQGPLYGYTF; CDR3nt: TGTGCCAGCAGTGATGGGTTGGGACAGGGGCCTCTCTATGGCTACACCTTC
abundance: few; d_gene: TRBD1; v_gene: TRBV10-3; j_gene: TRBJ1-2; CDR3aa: CAIKAGGDYGYTF; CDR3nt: TGTGCCATCAAGGCAGGGGGAGACTATGGCTACACCTTC
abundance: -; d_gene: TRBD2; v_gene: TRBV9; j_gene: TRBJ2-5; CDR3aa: CASTRGGSETQYF; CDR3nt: TGTGCCAGCACCCGGGGGGGTAGTGAGACCCAGTACTTC
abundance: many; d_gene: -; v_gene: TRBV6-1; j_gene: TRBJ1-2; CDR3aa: CARYGPYGYTF; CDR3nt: TGTGCCAGATATGGGCCCTATGGCTACACCTTC
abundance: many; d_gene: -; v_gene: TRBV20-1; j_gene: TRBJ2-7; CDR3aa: CSAPDDRSYEQYF; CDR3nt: TGCAGTGCTCCGGATGACAGATCCTACGAGCAGTACTTC
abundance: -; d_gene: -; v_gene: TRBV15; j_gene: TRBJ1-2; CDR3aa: CATSRVVGRGGYGHTF; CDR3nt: TGTGCCACCAGCAGAGTTGTAGGCAGGGGAGGCTATGGCCACACCTTC
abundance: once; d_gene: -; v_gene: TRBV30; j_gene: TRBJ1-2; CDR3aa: CAWGQDYGHTF; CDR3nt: TGTGCCTGGGGACAAGACTATGGCCACACCTTC
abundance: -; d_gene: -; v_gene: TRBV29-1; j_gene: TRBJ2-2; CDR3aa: CSVVGGVGELFF; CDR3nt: TGCAGCGTTGTAGGGGGGGTCGGCGAGCTGTTTTTT
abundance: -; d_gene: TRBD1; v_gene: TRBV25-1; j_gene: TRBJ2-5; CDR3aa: CASSATRRQGGETQYF; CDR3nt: TGTGCCAGCAGTGCCACTAGGAGACAGGGTGGGGAGACCCAGTACTTC
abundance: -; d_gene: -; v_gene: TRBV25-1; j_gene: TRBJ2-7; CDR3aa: CASRGAGLDEQYF; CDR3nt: TGTGCCAGCAGGGGGGCAGGGCTCGACGAGCAGTACTTC
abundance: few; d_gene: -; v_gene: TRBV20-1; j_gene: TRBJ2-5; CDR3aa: CSALRGRGVETQYF; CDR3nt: TGCAGTGCTCTCAGGGGGAGGGGGGTCGAGACCCAGTACTTC
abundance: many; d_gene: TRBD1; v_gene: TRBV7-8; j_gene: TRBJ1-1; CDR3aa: CASSLDWQGARLGTEAFF; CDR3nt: TGTGCCAGCAGCTTAGATTGGCAGGGGGCGCGGTTGGGCACTGAAGCTTTCTTT
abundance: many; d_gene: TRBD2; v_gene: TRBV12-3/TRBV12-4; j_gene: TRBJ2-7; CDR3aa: CASSPGLAGYYEQYF; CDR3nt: TGTGCCAGCAGCCCTGGACTAGCGGGTTACTACGAGCAGTACTTC
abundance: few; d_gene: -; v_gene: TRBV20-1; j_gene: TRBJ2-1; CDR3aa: CSARDHPSHNEQFF; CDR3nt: TGCAGTGCTAGAGATCATCCTAGCCACAATGAGCAGTTCTTC
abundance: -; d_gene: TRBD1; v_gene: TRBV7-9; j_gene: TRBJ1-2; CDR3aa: CASSTLGQGLFRLITPTNYGYTF; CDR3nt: TGTGCCAGCAGCACCCTAGGACAGGGGCTTTTCCGCCTAATTACCCCAACTAACTATGGCTACACCTTC
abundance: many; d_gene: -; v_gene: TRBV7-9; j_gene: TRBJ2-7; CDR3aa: CASSPAPYEQYF; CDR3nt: TGTGCCAGCAGCCCAGCCCCCTACGAGCAGTACTTC
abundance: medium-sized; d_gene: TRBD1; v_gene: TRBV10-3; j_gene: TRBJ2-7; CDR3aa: CAIAGQGAGYEQYF; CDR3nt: TGTGCCATCGCCGGACAGGGGGCCGGGTACGAGCAGTACTTC
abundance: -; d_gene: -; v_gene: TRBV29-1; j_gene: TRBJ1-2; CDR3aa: CSSVERSNYGYTF; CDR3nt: TGCAGCAGTGTAGAAAGGTCGAACTATGGCTACACCTTC
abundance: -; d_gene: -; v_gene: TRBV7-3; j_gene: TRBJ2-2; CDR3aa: CVSSPDTVANTGELFF; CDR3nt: TGTGTCAGCAGCCCGGACACTGTTGCGAACACCGGGGAGCTGTTTTTT
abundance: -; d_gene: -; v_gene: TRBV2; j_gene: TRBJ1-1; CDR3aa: CASSAQGGTEAFF; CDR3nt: TGTGCCAGCAGTGCCCAGGGAGGGACTGAAGCTTTCTTT
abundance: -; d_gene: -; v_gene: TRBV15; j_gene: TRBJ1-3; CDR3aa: CATSRVGGPGNTIYF; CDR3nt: TGTGCCACCAGCAGAGTGGGGGGGCCTGGAAACACCATATATTTT